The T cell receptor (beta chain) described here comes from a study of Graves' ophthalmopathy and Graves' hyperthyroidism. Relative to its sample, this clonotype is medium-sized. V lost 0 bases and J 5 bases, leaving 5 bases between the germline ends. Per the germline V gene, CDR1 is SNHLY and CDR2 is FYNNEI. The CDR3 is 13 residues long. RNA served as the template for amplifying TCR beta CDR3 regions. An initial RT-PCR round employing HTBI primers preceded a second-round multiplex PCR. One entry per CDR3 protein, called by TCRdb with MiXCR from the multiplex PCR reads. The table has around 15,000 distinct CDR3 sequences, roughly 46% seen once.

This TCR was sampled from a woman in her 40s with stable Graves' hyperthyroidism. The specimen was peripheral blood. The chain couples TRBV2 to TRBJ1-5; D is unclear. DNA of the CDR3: TGTGCCAGCAGTGAAGCTGAGGATCAGCCCCAGCATTTT. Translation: CASSEAEDQPQHF.